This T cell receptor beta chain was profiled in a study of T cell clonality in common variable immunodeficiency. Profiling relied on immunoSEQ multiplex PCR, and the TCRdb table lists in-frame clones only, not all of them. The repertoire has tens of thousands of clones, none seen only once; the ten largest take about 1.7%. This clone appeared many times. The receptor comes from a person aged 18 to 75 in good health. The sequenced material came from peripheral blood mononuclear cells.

The CDR3 sequence is CSASRGQSNTEAFF. Incomplete CDR3 DNA: TGCAGTGCATCCCGCGGACAGTCGAACACTGAA. The chain recombines TRBV20-1 with TRBJ1-1; D perhaps matches TRBD1 (6 bases). The read gets to within 3 residues of the CDR3 end, and the germline J gene fills in the rest. Germline V gene sequence: CDR1 DFQATT, CDR2 SNEGSKA (reference sequence). This CDR3 is built from 14 residues. The germline V and J ends were trimmed by 6 bases and 1 base, with 15 bases remaining between them.